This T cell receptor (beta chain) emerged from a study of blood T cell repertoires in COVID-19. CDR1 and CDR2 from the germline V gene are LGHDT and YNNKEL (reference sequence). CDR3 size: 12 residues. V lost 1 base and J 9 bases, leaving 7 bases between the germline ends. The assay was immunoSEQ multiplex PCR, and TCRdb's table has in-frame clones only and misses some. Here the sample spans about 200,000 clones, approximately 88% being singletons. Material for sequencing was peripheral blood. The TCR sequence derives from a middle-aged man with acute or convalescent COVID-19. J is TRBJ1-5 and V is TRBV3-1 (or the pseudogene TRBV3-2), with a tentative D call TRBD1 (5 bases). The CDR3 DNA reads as TGTGCCAGCAGCCAAGCTCAGGGGCCCCAGCATTTT. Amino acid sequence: CASSQAQGPQHF.